The T cell receptor beta chain described here comes from a study of blood T cell repertoires in COVID-19. The CDR3 extends over 15 amino acids. With V trimmed by 4 bases and J by 5 bases, 6 bases remained unmatched. Per the germline V gene, CDR1 is SGHAT and CDR2 is FQNNGV. How the authors handled the data: Amplification of reference gene primers provided the estimated nucleated cell counts. Produced via immunoSEQ multiplex PCR; TCRdb's table is partial and in-frame only. The DNA was the basis for D and trimming; V, J and clone size are from that table. Of more than 150,000 clones detected, about 80% appear once; the ten largest clones hold about 15%.

The receptor was isolated from a man in his sixties who had been exposed to COVID-19. The source material was PBMCs or T cells enriched from blood (not recorded which). The chain carries TRBV11-2 and TRBJ2-7; TRBD1 matches 12 bases. The CDR3 is CASSSGTGGFDEQYF. CDR3 DNA: TGTGCCAGCAGCTCCGGGACAGGGGGCTTCGACGAGCAGTACTTC.